Presented here are 5 T cell receptor beta chains from one specimen sequenced in a study of blood T cells in healthy people across ages. Then a second PCR, running roughly 7 to 11 cycles, was carried out with a sample-barcoded 5' primer and a J-beta primer mix. TCRdb analysed the 5' RACE reads with MiXCR anew, one entry per CDR3 protein. The repertoire consists of roughly 500,000 distinct CDR3 sequences, with around 24% occurring once and the leading ten covering 7.5% to 9%. These data were also filed under a second study, of T cells of mothers and their children.

What was sequenced was blood. These receptors all come from a boy aged 5-17 years in good health.

Only a few counts were recorded for this clonotype. The CDR3 loop is CASSFYRYNEQFF. CDR3 nucleotide sequence: TGTGCCAGCAGCTTTTACAGGTACAATGAGCAGTTCTTC. The genes are TRBV7-3 and TRBJ2-1; maybe TRBD1 (5 bases). The CDR3 runs 13 residues. Between the trimmed V and J ends, which lost 3 bases and 4 bases, there was a span of 7 bases. Germline loops: CDR1 SGHTA, CDR2 FQGTGA.

This clonotype was seen a few times. This sequence may be a read error, since a much larger clone differs from it by one base. The genes are TRBV20-1 and TRBJ1-4; possible D gene TRBD1, 5 bases. The CDR3 has 13 amino acids. From germline, CDR1 is DFQATT and CDR2 SNEGSKA (reference sequence). Trimming shortened V by 6 bases and J by 6 bases, and 14 bases separated the two germline ends. CDR3 nucleotides: TGCAGTGCACGGCAGGGAGGCTATGAAAAACTGTTTTTT. The encoded protein is CSARQGGYEKLFF.

V is TRBV28 and J is TRBJ1-6; 10 bases line up with TRBD1. Per germline, CDR1 MDHEN and CDR2 SYDVKM. This CDR3 has 14 residues. After removal of 7 bases from V and 7 bases from J, the junction contained 4 bases not matched to a gene. The CDR3 sequence: CASNPGQGNSPLHF. CDR3 sequence (DNA): TGTGCCAGCAACCCGGGACAGGGGAATTCACCCCTCCACTTT. Based on the CDR3 plus reference TRBV28 and TRBJ1-6, the full variable domain is DVKVTQSSRYLVKRTGEKVFLECVQDMDHENMFWYRQDPGLGLRLIYFSYDVKMKEKGDIPEGYSVSREKKERFSLILESASTNQTSMYLCASNPGQGNSPLHFGNGTRLTVT.

This clonotype occurred a few times. The chain employs TRBV12-3 or TRBV12-4 and TRBJ2-2; the D gene is possibly TRBD1 (6 bases). V was cut by 7 bases and J by 4 bases, with 16 bases left in between. This CDR3 has 15 residues. The CDR3 here is CASNKQQGGTGELFF. CDR3 in DNA: TGTGCCAGCAATAAGCAGCAAGGGGGCACCGGGGAGCTGTTTTTT.

Only a few counts were recorded for this clonotype. The V gene is TRBV7-9, the J gene TRBJ1-3; 10 bases agree with TRBD1. The CDR3 contains 17 residues. Trimming at V came to 11 bases and at J to 4 bases, leaving 17 bases not matched to a gene. Germline V gene data show CDR1 as SEHNR and CDR2 as FQNEAQ (reference sequence). Here the CDR3 reads CAVPLSTGTGVGNTIYF. The CDR3 coding sequence is TGTGCCGTCCCGCTATCGACCGGGACAGGGGTCGGAAACACCATATATTTT.